Presented here are 27 T cell receptor beta chains from one specimen sequenced in a study of CD8+ T cells in alopecia areata. The treatment is: oral pan-JAK inhibitor, 5-10 mg twice daily. RNA was isolated and reverse transcribed to cDNA, the sequencing template. Repertoires were generated with immunoSEQ multiplex PCR, while TCRdb's copy carries only in-frame clones and drops some. The profile shows over 70,000 clones, around two thirds of them singletons. The source material was CD8+ T cells sorted from blood, sampled at week 24, from a patient treated with tofacitinib. The receptors originated from a human donor with alopecia areata.

This chain connects TRBV13 to TRBJ2-1, with TRBD1 as a possible D gene (5 bases). Trimming stripped 1 base from V and 1 base from J, with 8 bases between. Germline CDR1 PRHDT, CDR2 FYEKMQ (reference sequence). The CDR3 contains 15 residues. This chain's CDR3 is CASSLEGVSYNEQFF. DNA of the CDR3: TGTGCCAGCAGCTTAGAAGGGGTTTCCTACAATGAGCAGTTCTTC.

CDR3 region: CASSPTSGPYQETQYF. The DNA of the CDR3 is TGTGCCAGCAGTCCTACTAGCGGGCCGTACCAAGAGACCCAGTACTTC. This chain uses TRBV7-9 with TRBJ2-5, with TRBD2 matching 9 bases. With 6 bases clipped from V and 0 bases from J, the junction kept 8 bases outside the gene matches. This CDR3 is built from 16 residues. Germline CDR1 reads SEHNR; CDR2 reads FQNEAQ (reference sequence).

The V gene is TRBV7-9, the J gene TRBJ2-5; D perhaps matches TRBD1 (5 bases). Trimming stripped 7 bases from V and 5 bases from J, with 14 bases between. Germline V lookup: CDR1 SEHNR, CDR2 FQNEAQ (reference sequence). CDR3 length: 13 residues. CDR3 DNA sequence: TGTGCCAGCAATAAACCAGGGTGGGAGACCCAGTACTTC. Translating gives CASNKPGWETQYF.

The chain recombines TRBV5-6 with TRBJ2-7, with D tentatively TRBD1 or TRBD2 (6 bases each). Germline loops: CDR1 SGHDT, CDR2 YYEEEE. The CDR3 consists of 15 residues. The V end lost 4 bases, the J end lost 2 bases, and 16 bases lay between the germline ends. The CDR3 reads CASSHGGGMTYEQYF. DNA for the CDR3: TGTGCCAGCAGCCACGGAGGGGGGATGACCTACGAGCAGTACTTC. The complete variable domain, with remaining parts taken from reference TRBV5-6 and TRBJ2-7, reads DAGVTQSPTHLIKTRGQQVTLRCSPKSGHDTVSWYQQALGQGPQFIFQYYEEEERQRGNFPDRFSGHQFPNYSSELNVNALLLGDSALYLCASSHGGGMTYEQYFGPGTRLTVT.

This clone was seen only once. The chain joins TRBV6-5 to TRBJ1-2; TRBD1 is a possible D gene (5 bases). The CDR3 consists of 14 residues. V was cut by 7 bases and J by 8 bases, with 20 bases left in between. The V gene's germline CDR1 is MNHEY and CDR2 SVGAGI. The CDR3 DNA sequence: TGTGCCAGCACCCAAAATGGGGGGTTGGTAGGCTACACCTTC. Protein product: CASTQNGGLVGYTF.

Concerning this clone itself: Other DNA sequences of this sample code for an identical CDR3. The CDR3 nucleotides read TGTGCCAGTAGTCCGGACAGCTATGGCTACACCTTC. Amino acid sequence: CASSPDSYGYTF. The chain employs TRBV19 and TRBJ1-2; D possibly corresponds to TRBD1 (6 bases). This CDR3 has 12 residues. The germline V gene has CDR1 LNHDA and CDR2 SQIVND (reference sequence). Deletions cut 5 bases from V and 4 bases from J, with 8 bases between.

The gene calls are TRBV25-1 and TRBJ2-7; D unclear. Trimming left V 7 bases short and J 4 bases short, with 8 bases between. The CDR3 is 11 amino acids. Germline V gene data show CDR1 as MGHDK and CDR2 as SYGVNS. CDR3 residues: CASTEGYEQYF. DNA of the CDR3: TGTGCCAGCACCGAAGGATACGAGCAGTACTTC.

The chain combines TRBV28 with TRBJ2-7, with TRBD2 as a possible D gene (7 bases). V lost 1 base, J lost 3 bases, and 19 bases lay in between. This CDR3 contains 17 residues. The V gene's germline CDR1 is MDHEN and CDR2 SYDVKM. CDR3 nucleotide sequence: TGTGCCAGCAGTTTATCCTCGGGGGGCGGTACACACTACGAGCAGTACTTC. This codes for CASSLSSGGGTHYEQYF. The whole variable domain, filled in from reference TRBV28 and TRBJ2-7, reads DVKVTQSSRYLVKRTGEKVFLECVQDMDHENMFWYRQDPGLGLRLIYFSYDVKMKEKGDIPEGYSVSREKKERFSLILESASTNQTSMYLCASSLSSGGGTHYEQYFGPGTRLTVT.

This chain connects TRBV27 to TRBJ1-2; D is unresolved. Per germline, CDR1 MNHEY and CDR2 SMNVEV (reference sequence). This CDR3 spans 13 amino acids. Trimming took 5 bases from V and 5 from J, leaving 12 bases between them. The CDR3 sequence: CASSPNTAYGYTF. Here the CDR3 DNA reads TGTGCCAGCAGTCCAAACACAGCTTATGGCTACACCTTC.

The chain carries TRBV30 and TRBJ2-1; 7 nucleotides agree with TRBD2. This CDR3 comprises 14 residues. Trimming removed 3 bases from V and 3 bases from J; junction bases left unmatched: 5. Germline assignment: CDR1 GTSNPN and CDR2 SVGIG (reference sequence). The CDR3 is CAWSRASGYNEQFF. The CDR3 bases are TGTGCCTGGAGCAGGGCTAGCGGCTACAATGAGCAGTTCTTC.

A few counts support this clone. V gene TRBV7-8 combines with J gene TRBJ2-2; 7 bases map to TRBD1. This CDR3 region has 17 residues. The V gene's germline CDR1 is SGHVS and CDR2 FQNEAQ. V lost 5 bases and J lost 5; bases outside the gene matches: 14. CDR3 loop: CASSAYRTGAWTGELFF. In DNA form, the CDR3 reads TGTGCCAGCAGCGCCTATCGAACAGGGGCGTGGACCGGGGAGCTGTTTTTT.

The chain uses TRBV28 and TRBJ2-1; no definite D call. Deletions cut 8 bases from V and 6 bases from J, with 8 bases between. There are 11 residues in the CDR3. Germline CDR1 reads MDHEN; CDR2 reads SYDVKM. DNA of the CDR3: TGTGCCAGCGTGCGCGGCAATGAGCAGTTCTTC. It is translated as CASVRGNEQFF.

The chain recombines TRBV28 with TRBJ2-1; D possibly matches TRBD1 or TRBD2 (5 bases each). The length of the CDR3 is 12 residues. The germline CDR1 and CDR2 sequences are MDHEN and SYDVKM. V was clipped by 3 bases and J by 5 bases, with 5 bases between them. CDR3: CASSLGDNEQFF. The DNA of the CDR3 is TGTGCCAGCAGTTTGGGGGACAATGAGCAGTTCTTC.

The rearrangement uses TRBV7-2 and TRBJ1-1; D not resolved. V was clipped by 5 bases and J by 7 bases, with 14 bases between them. The V gene's germline CDR1 is SGHTA and CDR2 FQGNSA. This CDR3 contains 13 residues. The CDR3 sequence is CASSPDGLREAFF. In DNA, the CDR3 is TGTGCCAGCAGCCCCGACGGACTCCGTGAAGCTTTCTTT.

This chain links TRBV13 with TRBJ2-5; D gene uncertain. V lost 2 bases, J lost 5 bases, and 6 bases lay in between. This CDR3 has 12 residues. Germline-derived CDR1 and CDR2 are PRHDT and FYEKMQ (reference sequence). The CDR3 loop is CASSLTRETQYF. The CDR3 DNA reads TGTGCCAGCAGCTTAACGCGGGAGACCCAGTACTTC.

This clone was seen a handful of times. The rearrangement joins TRBV6-4 to TRBJ2-6; D unresolved. CDR3 size: 13 residues. From germline, CDR1 is MRHNA and CDR2 SNTAGT. Trimming pared 3 bases from V and 4 bases from J, leaving 4 bases between. CDR3 amino acids: CASSESGANVLTF. Written as DNA, the CDR3 is TGTGCCAGCAGTGAATCAGGGGCCAACGTCCTGACTTTC.

The V and J genes are TRBV29-1 and TRBJ2-5; D remains ambiguous. Trimming left V 1 base short and J 11 bases short, with 20 bases between. CDR3 size: 14 residues. CDR1 and CDR2 from the germline V gene are SQVTM and ANQGSEA. CDR3: CSVEVRSYPSEQYF. The CDR3 DNA follows: TGCAGCGTTGAAGTGCGATCCTACCCTTCGGAGCAGTACTTC.

V gene TRBV27 combines with J gene TRBJ1-5; D possibly corresponds to TRBD1 (6 bases). From germline, CDR1 is MNHEY and CDR2 SMNVEV (reference sequence). The CDR3 has 12 residues. The V and J ends lost 6 bases and 5 bases respectively, with 8 bases between them. The CDR3 is CASRTGDQPQHF. The CDR3 DNA sequence: TGTGCCAGCAGGACAGGCGATCAGCCCCAGCATTTT.

The chain joins TRBV5-1 to TRBJ1-3; D gene uncertain. V was shortened by 0 bases and J by 1 base, with 5 bases between the two germline ends. Germline V gene sequence: CDR1 SGHRS, CDR2 YFSETQ. This CDR3 is 14 amino acids long. The CDR3 reads CASSLGTSGNTIYF. For the CDR3, the DNA is TGCGCCAGCAGCTTGGGTACGTCTGGAAACACCATATATTTT.

This clone was counted between two and nine times. The chain combines TRBV15 with TRBJ2-1, with TRBD2 matching 8 bases. This CDR3 comprises 14 residues. Per germline, CDR1 LNHNV and CDR2 YYDKDF (reference sequence). The trim removed 6 bases at V and 8 bases at J, leaving 9 bases unmatched. CDR3 amino acids: CATRSGRGWDEQFF. CDR3 DNA sequence: TGTGCCACCAGAAGCGGGAGAGGTTGGGATGAGCAGTTCTTC.

The chain joins TRBV6-1 to TRBJ1-5, with D possibly TRBD1 on 6 matching bases. The V end lost 4 bases, the J end lost 3 bases, and 10 bases lay between the germline ends. Germline CDR1 reads MNHNS; CDR2 reads SASEGT. The CDR3 runs 14 residues. This CDR3 reads CASSGRQVNQPQHF. The DNA of the CDR3 is TGTGCCAGCAGTGGGCGACAGGTCAATCAGCCCCAGCATTTT.

The sample holds a few counts of this clone. V usage is TRBV27 and J usage is TRBJ2-1, with unresolved D. The CDR3 spans 14 residues. Deletions cut 2 bases from V and 4 bases from J, with 9 bases between. Germline V lookup: CDR1 MNHEY, CDR2 SMNVEV (reference sequence). CDR3 amino acids: CASSLTAQYNEQFF. In DNA form, the CDR3 reads TGTGCCAGCAGTTTAACGGCACAGTACAATGAGCAGTTCTTC.

The CDR3 protein is CASSLNPGADEQYF. The DNA of the CDR3 is TGTGCCAGCAGCTTAAATCCGGGGGCGGATGAGCAGTACTTC. V and J are TRBV7-2 and TRBJ2-7; tentatively, D is TRBD1 or TRBD2 (6 bases each). V was pared by 2 bases and J by 7 bases, with 15 bases between. Germline V CDR1 and CDR2: SGHTA, FQGNSA. The CDR3 consists of 14 residues.

The V call is TRBV5-1, the J call TRBJ1-5, with D tentatively TRBD1 (5 bases). This CDR3 has 15 amino acids. Germline V CDR1 and CDR2: SGHRS, YFSETQ. V gave up 3 bases and J gave up 2 bases, with 12 bases separating them. Here the CDR3 DNA reads TGCGCCAGCAGCTCCGGGACGTCCGGCAATCAGCCCCAGCATTTT. It translates to CASSSGTSGNQPQHF.

V gene TRBV19 combines with J gene TRBJ2-1; TRBD1 might be the D (6 bases). The CDR3 totals 15 residues. CDR1 is LNHDA and CDR2 is SQIVND in the germline V gene (reference sequence). V was cut by 3 bases and J by 1 base, with 10 bases left in between. Here the CDR3 reads CASSITGSSYNEQFF. CDR3 sequence (DNA): TGTGCCAGTAGTATCACAGGGTCTTCCTACAATGAGCAGTTCTTC.

This chain connects TRBV27 to TRBJ2-7, with a weak D call TRBD1 (5 bases). V lost 6 bases, J lost 2 bases, and 17 bases lay in between. Germline CDR1 reads MNHEY; CDR2 reads SMNVEV (reference sequence). The CDR3 runs 15 residues. The CDR3 reads CASSYRTSYTYEQYF. DNA of the CDR3: TGTGCCAGCAGCTACCGGACATCCTATACCTACGAGCAGTACTTC.

In this sample, this clone turned up a few times. The chain joins TRBV19 to TRBJ2-1; possible D gene TRBD1, 6 bases. Germline loops: CDR1 LNHDA, CDR2 SQIVND (reference sequence). Trimming removed 7 bases at V and 2 bases at J, with 18 bases between. The CDR3 is 16 amino acids. In nucleotides, the CDR3 is TGTGCCAGTAAACGAAGGACAGACACGACCTACAATGAGCAGTTCTTC. As protein: CASKRRTDTTYNEQFF.